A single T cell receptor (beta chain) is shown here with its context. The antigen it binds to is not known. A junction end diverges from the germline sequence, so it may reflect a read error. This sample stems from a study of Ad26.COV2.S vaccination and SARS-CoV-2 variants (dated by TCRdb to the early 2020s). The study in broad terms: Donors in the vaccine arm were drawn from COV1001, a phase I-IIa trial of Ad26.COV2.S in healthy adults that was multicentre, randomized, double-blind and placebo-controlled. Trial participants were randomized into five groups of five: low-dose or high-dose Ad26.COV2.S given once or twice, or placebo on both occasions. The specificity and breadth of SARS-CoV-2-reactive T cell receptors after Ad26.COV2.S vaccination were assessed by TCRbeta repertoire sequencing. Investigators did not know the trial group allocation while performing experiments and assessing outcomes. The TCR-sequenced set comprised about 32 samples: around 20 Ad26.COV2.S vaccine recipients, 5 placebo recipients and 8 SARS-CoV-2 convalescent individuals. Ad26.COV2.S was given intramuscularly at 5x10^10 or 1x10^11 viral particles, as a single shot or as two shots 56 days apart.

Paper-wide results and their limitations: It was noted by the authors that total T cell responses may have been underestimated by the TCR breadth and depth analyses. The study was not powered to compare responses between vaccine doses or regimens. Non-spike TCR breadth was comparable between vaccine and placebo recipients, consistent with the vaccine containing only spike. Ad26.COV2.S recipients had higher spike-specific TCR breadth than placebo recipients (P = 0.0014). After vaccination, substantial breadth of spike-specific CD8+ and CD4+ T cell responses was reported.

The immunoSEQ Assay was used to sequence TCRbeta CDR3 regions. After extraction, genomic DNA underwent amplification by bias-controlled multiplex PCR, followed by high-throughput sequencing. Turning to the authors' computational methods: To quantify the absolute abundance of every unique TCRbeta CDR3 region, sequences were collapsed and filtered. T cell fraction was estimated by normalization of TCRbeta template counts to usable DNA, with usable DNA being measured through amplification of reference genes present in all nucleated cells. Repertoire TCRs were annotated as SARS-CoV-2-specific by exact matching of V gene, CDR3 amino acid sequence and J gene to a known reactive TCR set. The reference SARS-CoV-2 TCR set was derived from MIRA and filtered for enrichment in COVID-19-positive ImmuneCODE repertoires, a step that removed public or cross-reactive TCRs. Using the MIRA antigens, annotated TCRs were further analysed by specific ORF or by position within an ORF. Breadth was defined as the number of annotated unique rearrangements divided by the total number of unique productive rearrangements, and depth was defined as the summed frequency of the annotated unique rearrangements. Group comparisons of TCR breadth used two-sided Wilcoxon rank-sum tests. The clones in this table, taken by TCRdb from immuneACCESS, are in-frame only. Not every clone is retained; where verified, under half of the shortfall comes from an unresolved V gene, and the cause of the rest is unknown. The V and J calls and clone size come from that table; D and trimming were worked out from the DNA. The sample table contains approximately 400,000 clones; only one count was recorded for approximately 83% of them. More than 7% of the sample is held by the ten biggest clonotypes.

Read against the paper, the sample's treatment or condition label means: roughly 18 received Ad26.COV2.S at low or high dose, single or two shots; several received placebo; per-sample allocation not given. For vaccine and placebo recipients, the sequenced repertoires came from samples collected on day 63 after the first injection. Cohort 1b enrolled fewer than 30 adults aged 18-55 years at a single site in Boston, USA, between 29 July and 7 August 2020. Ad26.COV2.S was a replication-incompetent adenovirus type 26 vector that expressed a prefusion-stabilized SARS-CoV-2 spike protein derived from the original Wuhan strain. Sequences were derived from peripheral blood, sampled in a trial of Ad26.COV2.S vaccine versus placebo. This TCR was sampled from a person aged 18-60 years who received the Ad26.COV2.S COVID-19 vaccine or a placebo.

At the DNA level, the sequence is TGCGGGGTCGGAGGGCGGGCAGAGACCCAGTACTTC. It specifies CGVGGRAETQYF. The rearrangement joined TRBV27 to TRBJ2-5; D gene: possibly TRBD2, on 6 matching bases. The germline V gene (reference sequence) gives CDR1 as MNHEY and CDR2 as SMNVEV. Counted from cysteine to phenylalanine, this CDR3 has 12 amino acids. Of all the DNA, just the CDR3 is kept, 36 bases in frame from base 1.